This T cell receptor (beta chain) was recovered during a study of long-term antiretroviral therapy in people with HIV. They ran version v3.0 of the immunoSEQ assay at survey level. Measured with immunoSEQ multiplex PCR; TCRdb has only the in-frame clones, and not every one. The profile shows under 35,000 clones, 87% of them singletons. The germline gives CDR1 SEHNR, CDR2 FQNEAQ (reference sequence). V was cut by 5 bases and J by 0 bases, with 11 bases left in between. The CDR3 has 15 residues. Study-wide points: Those clones which expanded before ART made up the dominant part of the repertoire at all time points.

This clone has just a few counts. Its antigen is currently unknown. The specimen comprised unsorted PBMCs, sampled 1.1 years after starting antiretroviral therapy. This TCR was recovered from a man aged 18-30 years with HIV. J is TRBJ1-5 and V is TRBV7-9, with D hard to call. CDR3 sequence (DNA): TGTGCCAGCAGCGATGCGGGATATAGCAATCAGCCCCAGCATTTT. Encoded protein: CASSDAGYSNQPQHF.